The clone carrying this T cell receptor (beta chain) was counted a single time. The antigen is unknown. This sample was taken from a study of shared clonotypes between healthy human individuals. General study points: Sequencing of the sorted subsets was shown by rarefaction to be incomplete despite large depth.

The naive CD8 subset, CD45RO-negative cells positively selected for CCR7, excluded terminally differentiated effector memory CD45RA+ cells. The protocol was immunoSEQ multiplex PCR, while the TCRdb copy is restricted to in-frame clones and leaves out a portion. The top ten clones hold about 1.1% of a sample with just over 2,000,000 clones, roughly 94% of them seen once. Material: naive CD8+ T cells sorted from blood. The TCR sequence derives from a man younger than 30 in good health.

CDR3 bases: TGTGCCAGTAGCGAGATACTAGGCTCCTACGAGCAGTACTTC. This encodes CASSEILGSYEQYF. V gene TRBV19 combines with J gene TRBJ2-7; D possibly corresponds to TRBD2 (5 bases). Germline assignment: CDR1 LNHDA and CDR2 SQIVND (reference sequence). Trimming took off 6 bases at V and 0 bases at J, with 12 bases between the two ends. The CDR3 covers 14 residues. The variable domain in full, with the rest retrieved from reference TRBV19 and TRBJ2-7, is DGGITQSPKYLFRKEGQNVTLSCEQNLNHDAMYWYRQDPGQGLRLIYYSQIVNDFQKGDIAEGYSVSREKKESFPLTVTSAQKNPTAFYLCASSEILGSYEQYFGPGTRLTVT.